The next 21 T cell receptor beta chains were all read from a single sample in a study of memory CD8 T cells in hepatitis C reinfection. Regarding time point: peak reinfection, 3 to 8 weeks after reinfection detection. The sorted cells went straight to TCR sequencing with no prior in vitro expansion. The protocol was immunoSEQ multiplex PCR, while the TCRdb copy is restricted to in-frame clones and leaves out a portion. The repertoire consists of roughly 43,000 clones, with around 87% occurring once and the leading ten covering approximately 1.2%. Sequenced sample: naive CD8+ T cells sorted from blood. These receptors all come from a man aged 18 to 30 with hepatitis C virus infection.

The genes are TRBV10-3 and TRBJ2-3, with 10 nucleotides matching TRBD2. J lost 4 bases, V lost 11 bases, and 9 bases had no gene match. The germline V gene encodes CDR1 ENHRY and CDR2 SYGVKD. The CDR3 runs 14 residues. DNA for the CDR3: TGTGCCGCCTCTGGGACTAGCGTGGCAGATACGCAGTATTTT. It encodes CAASGTSVADTQYF.

This chain uses TRBV5-1 with TRBJ1-1; 8 bases are a match to TRBD1. The V gene's germline CDR1 is SGHRS and CDR2 YFSETQ. CDR3 length: 16 amino acids. The V gene end was trimmed by 4 bases and the J gene end by 3 bases; junction bases not matched to a gene: 11. The CDR3 spells CASSLGQGPIDTEAFF. CDR3 DNA: TGCGCCAGCAGCCTTGGACAGGGTCCAATTGACACTGAAGCTTTCTTT.

This clone was seen a single time. The chain has TRBV7-9 and TRBJ2-6; 7 bases align to TRBD1. The germline CDR1 and CDR2 sequences are SEHNR and FQNEAQ (reference sequence). The V segment lost 6 bases and the J segment 0 bases; nucleotides outside the gene matches: 8. The CDR3 sequence is 17 residues long. Written as DNA, the CDR3 is TGTGCCAGCAGTTACCGGACAGGCAGCTCTGGGGCCAACGTCCTGACTTTC. Translating it yields CASSYRTGSSGANVLTF.

The V call is TRBV4-3, the J call TRBJ2-3, with no clear D. This CDR3 region has 14 residues. Trimming removed 0 bases from V and 4 bases from J, with 8 bases in between. Germline V lookup: CDR1 LGHNA, CDR2 YSLEER. Here the CDR3 DNA reads TGCGCCAGCAGCCAAGAGTGGGCAGCAGATACGCAGTATTTT. Its protein product is CASSQEWAADTQYF.

The V and J genes are TRBV27 and TRBJ2-1; TRBD2 aligns across 10 bases. The ends lost 3 bases at V and 2 bases at J; junction bases unmatched: 1. This CDR3 contains 15 residues. The germline V gene has CDR1 MNHEY and CDR2 SMNVEV (reference sequence). CDR3 DNA: TGTGCCAGCAGTTTGAGCGGGGGGGCCTACAATGAGCAGTTCTTC. Encoded protein: CASSLSGGAYNEQFF.

Concerning this clone itself: A read error is likely, as this CDR3 ends without the conserved phenylalanine or tryptophan. This sequence joins TRBV5-4 and TRBJ2-7, with 9 bases that match TRBD2. The V gene's germline CDR1 is SGHNT and CDR2 YYREEE (reference sequence). The trim removed 7 bases at V and 2 bases at J, leaving 1 base unmatched. The CDR3 loop spans 12 amino acids. The CDR3 DNA reads TGTGCCAGCTCTAGCGGGACCTACGAGCAGTACCTC. The encoded protein is CASSSGTYEQYL.

The chain joins TRBV4-1 to TRBJ2-3; a possible D gene is TRBD2 (7 bases). Germline V lookup: CDR1 MGHRA, CDR2 YSYEKL. The CDR3 is 15 amino acids. The ends were cut back, 4 bases at V and 2 bases at J, with 13 bases in the middle. Written as DNA, the CDR3 is TGCGCCAGCAGCCGGTCGGGGGGCACCACAGATACGCAGTATTTT. Encoded protein: CASSRSGGTTDTQYF.

The genes are TRBV7-9 and TRBJ1-2, with D tentatively TRBD1 (5 bases). Trimming removed 5 bases at V and 7 bases at J, with 14 bases between. In germline, CDR1 is SEHNR, CDR2 FQNEAQ (reference sequence). CDR3 size: 13 residues. In DNA, the CDR3 is TGTGCCAGCAGCCCCGACAGCCACCCTGGCTACACCTTC. This gives the protein CASSPDSHPGYTF. Looking up the rest from reference TRBV7-9 and TRBJ1-2 gives the full variable domain: DTGVSQNPRHKITKRGQNVTFRCDPISEHNRLYWYRQTLGQGPEFLTYFQNEAQLEKSRLLSDRFSAERPKGSFSTLEIQRTEQGDSAMYLCASSPDSHPGYTFGSGTRLTVV.

J is TRBJ2-7 and V is TRBV5-1, with D tentatively TRBD2 (6 bases). This CDR3 is 13 amino acids long. The V and J ends lost 2 bases and 3 bases respectively, with 9 bases between them. The germline V gene has CDR1 SGHRS and CDR2 YFSETQ. The CDR3 loop is CASSFGGDYEQYV. The CDR3 DNA reads as TGCGCCAGCAGCTTCGGGGGTGACTACGAGCAGTACGTC.

The rearrangement joins TRBV7-2 to TRBJ2-1, with 8 nucleotides matching TRBD2. V shed 1 base, J shed 9 bases, and the junction held 8 bases outside the gene matches. The germline CDR1 and CDR2 sequences are SGHTA and FQGNSA. The CDR3 is 15 residues long. The CDR3 is CASSLGTSRNAEQFF. The CDR3 nucleotides are TGTGCCAGCAGCTTAGGGACTAGCCGGAATGCTGAGCAGTTCTTC.

The J gene is TRBJ2-3, the V gene TRBV28; 7 bases line up with TRBD2. This CDR3 is built from 14 residues. V shed 5 bases, J shed 1 base, and the junction held 3 bases outside the gene matches. CDR1 is MDHEN, CDR2 SYDVKM, per germline. Here the CDR3 DNA reads TGTGCCAGCAGTGGAAGCGGGGGCACAGATACGCAGTATTTT. It is translated as CASSGSGGTDTQYF.

The chain carries TRBV6-5 and TRBJ1-2; possibly TRBD1 for D (6 bases). V was trimmed by 9 bases and J by 2 bases, leaving 16 bases between them. CDR3 length: 14 amino acids. Germline V gene sequence: CDR1 MNHEY, CDR2 SVGAGI. This CDR3 reads CARRTALVNYGYTF. The CDR3, as DNA: TGTGCCAGACGGACAGCACTAGTAAACTATGGCTACACCTTC.

The chain recombines TRBV7-8 with TRBJ2-1, with 8 positions matching TRBD1. With 0 bases clipped from V and 3 bases from J, the junction kept 7 bases outside the gene matches. Germline V gives CDR1 SGHVS, CDR2 FQNEAQ. This CDR3 region has 17 residues. The CDR3 DNA sequence: TGTGCCAGCAGCTTAGCTCGTTGGGACAGGAACTACAATGAGCAGTTCTTC. Amino acid sequence: CASSLARWDRNYNEQFF. The full variable domain, completed using reference TRBV7-8 and TRBJ2-1, is GAGVSQSPRYKVAKRGQDVALRCDPISGHVSLFWYQQALGQGPEFLTYFQNEAQLDKSGLPSDRFFAERPEGSVSTLKIQRTQQEDSAVYLCASSLARWDRNYNEQFFGPGTRLTVL.

The chain has TRBV4-1 and TRBJ2-7; D is possibly TRBD2 (7 bases). V lost 5 bases to trimming and J lost 7 bases, with 21 bases between them. The CDR3 consists of 15 residues. Germline V lookup: CDR1 MGHRA, CDR2 YSYEKL. The CDR3 protein is CASSATEGGEEEQYF. CDR3 DNA sequence: TGCGCCAGCAGCGCCACGGAGGGGGGGGAAGAGGAGCAGTACTTC.

As regards this clone: Germline is not matched at one junction end, which may reflect a read error. In the same sample, other DNA sequences code for this CDR3. The chain employs TRBV5-6 and TRBJ2-1; the match to TRBD1 covers 8 bases. The CDR3 contains 17 residues. CDR1 is SGHDT, CDR2 YYEEEE, per germline. In DNA, the CDR3 is TGTGCCAGCACACCCGCAGGGGGCGCGTTGTCCTACAATGAACAGTTCTTC. Amino acid sequence: CASTPAGGALSYNEQFF.

The chain joins TRBV5-6 to TRBJ2-1; 8 bases agree with TRBD2. The germline V gene encodes CDR1 SGHDT and CDR2 YYEEEE. The CDR3 contains 12 residues. Trimming removed 1 base from V and 14 bases from J; junction bases left unmatched: 5. This chain's CDR3 is CASSLTAGDEFF. CDR3 in DNA: TGTGCCAGCAGCTTGACAGCGGGAGACGAGTTCTTC.

V usage is TRBV28 and J usage is TRBJ2-1; TRBD2 agrees at 11 bases. The CDR3 extends over 20 amino acids. Germline CDR1 MDHEN, CDR2 SYDVKM. Trimming removed 0 bases from V and 0 bases from J; junction bases left unmatched: 10. The CDR3 loop is CASSLWELAGVRSSYNEQFF. CDR3 DNA sequence: TGTGCCAGCAGTTTATGGGAACTAGCGGGAGTCCGGAGCTCCTACAATGAGCAGTTCTTC. Filled out from reference TRBV28 and TRBJ2-1, the complete variable domain reads DVKVTQSSRYLVKRTGEKVFLECVQDMDHENMFWYRQDPGLGLRLIYFSYDVKMKEKGDIPEGYSVSREKKERFSLILESASTNQTSMYLCASSLWELAGVRSSYNEQFFGPGTRLTVL.

This chain uses TRBV7-9 with TRBJ2-7; 7 nucleotides line up with TRBD2. The CDR3 has 15 residues. The junction had 3 bases not matched to a gene; V was cut back by 1 base and J by 0 bases. Germline CDR1 reads SEHNR; CDR2 reads FQNEAQ (reference sequence). The CDR3: CASSLDTSDSYEQYF. The CDR3 nucleotides read TGTGCCAGCAGCTTAGACACTAGCGACTCCTACGAGCAGTACTTC.

V is TRBV7-8 and J is TRBJ2-3; 7 bases map to TRBD2. V gave up 0 bases and J gave up 10 bases; unmatched junction bases: 7. CDR1 is SGHVS, CDR2 FQNEAQ, per germline. This CDR3 spans 14 amino acids. The CDR3 protein is CASSLAREGGAQYF. CDR3 sequence (DNA): TGTGCCAGCAGCTTAGCGAGGGAGGGCGGGGCGCAGTATTTT.

The chain recombines TRBV5-4 with TRBJ2-1; TRBD2 matches 7 bases. This CDR3 is built from 16 residues. Germline V gene lookup returns CDR1 SGHNT and CDR2 YYREEE (reference sequence). V was pared by 0 bases and J by 7 bases, with 10 bases of the junction left unmatched. The CDR3 nucleotides are TGTGCCAGCAGCTTGGTGCTTAGCGGGTTAGGGAATGAGCAGTTCTTC. Its protein product is CASSLVLSGLGNEQFF.

This chain uses TRBV6-7 with TRBJ2-7; 15 positions match TRBD2. TRBV6-7 is an ORF, and what it does is uncertain. The V segment lost 6 bases and the J segment 2 bases; nucleotides outside the gene matches: 11. This CDR3 is 18 amino acids long. Here the CDR3 DNA reads TGTGCCAGCAGCAACGGGACTAGCGGGGGGCGCCGTCCCTACGAGCAGTACGTC. It codes for CASSNGTSGGRRPYEQYV.